Included here is one TCR beta chain sequence, with context. TCRdb independently ran MiXCR on the reads; one entry per CDR3 protein. The sample has around 300,000 distinct CDR3 sequences, over 7.5% seen once; the top ten hold about 4.5%. J was trimmed by 3 bases and V by 7 bases; bases with no gene match: 9. From germline, CDR1 is MNHEY and CDR2 SVGEGT. The CDR3 has 15 amino acids. The data were obtained in a study of T cell repertoires in cytomegalovirus infection. The clonotype originates from a human donor in good health (CMV status not recorded). Some clones in this sample may be carry-over from other donors' samples. V and J are TRBV6-2 or TRBV6-3 and TRBJ2-7; 10 bases map to TRBD1. Sequenced: PBMCs. The DNA for the CDR3 is TGTGCCAGCACCAGCCGGGACAGGGGTATCTACGAGCAGTACTTC. It specifies CASTSRDRGIYEQYF.